This is a list of T cell receptor beta chains from one sample in a study of beta chain features in type 1 diabetes. Some clones are missing from TCRdb's copy, which holds only in-frame ones; the method was immunoSEQ multiplex PCR. The data hold 900,000 or so clones, with roughly 15% observed a single time. Sample: naive CD4+ T cells from blood. The receptor set was obtained from a woman between 18 and 29 years old in good health. Both conserved end residues are part of each CDR3. D genes are given only for firm matches. Only some rows state a clone size, as once, few, many or a class for expanded clones.

clone size	V gene	J gene	D gene	CDR3 protein	CDR3 DNA
few	TRBV10-3	TRBJ2-3	TRBD2	CAISALSGTSTDTQYF	TGTGCCATCAGTGCCCTAAGCGGGACCTCCACAGATACGCAGTATTTT
.	TRBV18	TRBJ1-4	.	CASSLHTTNEKLFF	TGTGCCAGCTCACTTCATACAACTAATGAAAAACTGTTTTTT
.	TRBV28	TRBJ2-7	TRBD1	CASRPVGTGSYEQYF	TGTGCCAGCAGACCCGTGGGGACAGGGAGCTACGAGCAGTACTTC
few	TRBV7-9	TRBJ2-1	TRBD2	CASSLPGLVPNEQFF	TGTGCCAGCAGCTTACCGGGACTAGTTCCAAATGAGCAGTTCTTC
few	TRBV7-6	TRBJ2-5	.	CASSLRSQETQYF	TGTGCCAGCAGCTTACGGTCCCAAGAGACCCAGTACTTC
.	TRBV10-3	TRBJ1-3	TRBD1	CAISRTGINTIYF	TGTGCCATCAGTAGGACAGGGATAAACACCATATATTTT
.	TRBV25-1	TRBJ2-7	.	CASSSGTVGSYEQYF	TGTGCCAGCAGTTCGGGGACCGTGGGCTCCTACGAGCAGTACTTC
.	TRBV14	TRBJ2-7	.	CASSQERAVREQYF	TGTGCCAGCAGCCAAGAAAGGGCAGTCCGGGAGCAGTACTTC
.	TRBV7-2	TRBJ2-1	.	CASSLDQRVEQFF	TGTGCCAGCAGCTTAGACCAGCGGGTTGAGCAGTTCTTC
few	TRBV28	TRBJ2-1	.	CASSGWGTGRDEQFF	TGTGCCAGCAGCGGGTGGGGGACGGGTCGGGATGAGCAGTTCTTC
.	TRBV7-9	TRBJ1-1	TRBD1	CASSLAPGGPDTEAFF	TGTGCCAGCAGCTTAGCGCCAGGGGGCCCGGACACTGAAGCTTTCTTT
few	TRBV6-1	TRBJ2-7	.	CASRDTGFSHEQYF	TGTGCCAGCAGAGATACAGGGTTCTCCCACGAGCAGTACTTC
few	TRBV2	TRBJ2-1	.	CASSRSSYNEQFF	TGTGCCAGCAGTCGGAGCTCCTACAATGAGCAGTTCTTC
once	TRBV7-9	TRBJ2-7	.	CASRGDEQYF	TGTGCCAGCAGGGGGGACGAGCAGTACTTC
.	TRBV6-1	TRBJ1-2	.	CASSRFGDYGYTF	TGTGCCAGCAGTCGGTTTGGGGACTATGGCTACACCTTC
.	TRBV6-4	TRBJ1-2	TRBD1	CASSSGQGNYGYTF	TGTGCCAGCAGCTCGGGACAGGGAAACTATGGCTACACCTTC
few	TRBV2	TRBJ2-7	.	CASSPTGSDEQYF	TGTGCCAGCAGTCCTACAGGGTCCGACGAGCAGTACTTC
.	TRBV9	TRBJ2-5	TRBD1	CASSVDRGFRGETQYF	TGTGCCAGCAGCGTTGACAGGGGGTTTCGGGGAGAGACCCAGTACTTC
.	TRBV2	TRBJ2-7	TRBD2	CASSDRSSGRFPDSYEQYF	TGTGCCAGCAGTGACAGAAGTAGCGGGAGATTTCCAGACAGCTACGAGCAGTACTTC
.	TRBV7-6	TRBJ2-1	.	CASSLGGGWWRDEQFF	TGTGCCAGCAGCTTAGGAGGGGGCTGGTGGAGGGATGAGCAGTTCTTC